A selection of T cell receptor beta chains follows, all from one sample in a study of human CD8 memory T cell subsets. Reprocessing the 5' RACE reads, TCRdb reports a single entry for every CDR3 protein and omits DNA. Recorded for this sample: under 11,000 distinct CDR3 sequences. Sequencing was carried out using CD8+ T cells from PBMCs. All receptors come from a human donor in good health. Each CDR3 is given with its conserved first and last residue. Each record gives: clone size, J gene, V gene, CDR3 protein. Some rows mark clone size as missing; the rest say once, few, many or name a class of expanded clone.

- | TRBJ2-1 | TRBV11-2 | CASSLDVREARNNEQFF
- | TRBJ2-2 | TRBV5-1 | CASSKSRESSLANTGELFF
- | TRBJ2-1 | TRBV4-2 | CASSQEGGTGADNEQFF
- | TRBJ2-5 | TRBV12-3/TRBV12-4 | CASSSPPLAGGSGETQYF
- | TRBJ2-2 | TRBV9 | CASSVRRGTSDTGELFF
medium-sized | TRBJ1-1 | TRBV20-1 | CSASWWGTEAFF
- | TRBJ2-3 | TRBV4-3 | CASSQRIQRDTQYF
- | TRBJ1-1 | TRBV3-1 | CASSQDSLEVEAFF
- | TRBJ1-5 | TRBV6-1 | CASSDTASGGSQPQHF
- | TRBJ2-2 | TRBV27 | CASSFEAGGTGELFF
- | TRBJ1-2 | TRBV28 | CASIGAGQVKREVYTF
- | TRBJ2-1 | TRBV19 | CASSMGGSEQFF
- | TRBJ2-5 | TRBV27 | CASSFKRVSQETQYF
- | TRBJ1-1 | TRBV25-1 | CASSGQGWTEAFF
- | TRBJ1-1 | TRBV19 | CASSIGGVEAFF
- | TRBJ2-2 | TRBV24-1 | CATSLASETGELFF
- | TRBJ2-7 | TRBV27 | CASSLIGYPYEQYF
- | TRBJ1-1 | TRBV6-5 | CASSPEMGLSPFF
medium-sized | TRBJ2-2 | TRBV12-3/TRBV12-4 | CASSLAGGTGELFF
- | TRBJ2-7 | TRBV4-3 | CASSQATDTEQYF
- | TRBJ1-1 | TRBV12-3/TRBV12-4 | CASILTALNTEAFF
- | TRBJ2-7 | TRBV5-1 | CASRAGLYEQYF
- | TRBJ2-3 | TRBV3-1 | CASSTDTSTDTQYF
- | TRBJ2-1 | TRBV15 | CATSSSGGINEQFF
- | TRBJ1-2 | TRBV11-2 | CASSYGSHNYGYTF
- | TRBJ2-7 | TRBV19 | CASSMGGRYEQYF
- | TRBJ2-7 | TRBV19 | CASSIGMGQDYEQYF
- | TRBJ2-7 | TRBV4-1 | CASSQDPGQASYEQYF